These 4 T cell receptor beta chains share one sample of origin, sequenced in a study of blood T cell repertoires in COVID-19. Data came from immunoSEQ multiplex PCR; TCRdb stores just in-frame clones and leaves some out. The sample lists 110,000 or so clones, approximately 88% occurring once. The sequencing sample was made of peripheral blood. These receptors came from a woman aged 40 to 50 with acute or convalescent COVID-19.

The genes are TRBV3-1 (or the pseudogene TRBV3-2) and TRBJ1-5; no clear D gene. Germline V gene sequence: CDR1 LGHDT, CDR2 YNNKEL (reference sequence). Trimming stripped 0 bases from V and 0 bases from J, with 9 bases between. CDR3 length equals 16 residues. The CDR3 sequence: CASSQDSLYSNQPQHF. The CDR3 DNA follows: TGTGCCAGCAGCCAAGACTCACTGTATAGCAATCAGCCCCAGCATTTT.

This chain links TRBV5-1 with TRBJ1-2; the match to TRBD1 covers 7 bases. CDR1 SGHRS and CDR2 YFSETQ come from the germline V gene. V was clipped by 4 bases and J by 4 bases; unmatched bases: 7. This CDR3 has 14 residues. The DNA for the CDR3 is TGCGCCAGCAGCACGACAGGGACCAGCTATGGCTACACCTTC. Translation: CASSTTGTSYGYTF.

The J gene is TRBJ1-3, the V gene TRBV3-1 (or the pseudogene TRBV3-2); perhaps TRBD1 as D (5 bases). There are 13 residues in the CDR3. V lost 8 bases and J 0 bases, leaving 8 bases between the germline ends. Germline values: CDR1 LGHDT, CDR2 YNNKEL (reference sequence). The CDR3 region is CASPGFSGNTIYF. CDR3 nucleotides: TGTGCCAGCCCAGGGTTCTCTGGAAACACCATATATTTT.

V usage is TRBV29-1 and J usage is TRBJ2-3; D is possibly TRBD2 (6 bases). The CDR3 length is 13 residues. The V end was cut by 5 bases, the J end by 5 bases, with 14 bases between. CDR1 and CDR2 from the germline V gene are SQVTM and ANQGSEA. The CDR3 nucleotides are TGCAGCGTTCGACGGGGGAGCGAAGATACGCAGTATTTT. Translating it yields CSVRRGSEDTQYF.